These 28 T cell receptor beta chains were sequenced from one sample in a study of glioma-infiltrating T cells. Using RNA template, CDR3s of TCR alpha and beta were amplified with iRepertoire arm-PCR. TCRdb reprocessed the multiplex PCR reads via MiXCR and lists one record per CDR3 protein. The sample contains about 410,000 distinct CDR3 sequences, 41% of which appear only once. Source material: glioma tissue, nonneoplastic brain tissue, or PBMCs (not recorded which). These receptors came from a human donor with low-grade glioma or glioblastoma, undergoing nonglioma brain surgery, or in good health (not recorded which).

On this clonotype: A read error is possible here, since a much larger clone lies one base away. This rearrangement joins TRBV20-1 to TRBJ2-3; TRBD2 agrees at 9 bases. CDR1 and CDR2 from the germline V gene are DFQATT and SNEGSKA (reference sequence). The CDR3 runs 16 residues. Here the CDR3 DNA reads TGCAGTGCCAACCCCTGGACTAGCGTGAACACAGATACGCAGTGTTTT. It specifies CSANPWTSVNTDTQCF.

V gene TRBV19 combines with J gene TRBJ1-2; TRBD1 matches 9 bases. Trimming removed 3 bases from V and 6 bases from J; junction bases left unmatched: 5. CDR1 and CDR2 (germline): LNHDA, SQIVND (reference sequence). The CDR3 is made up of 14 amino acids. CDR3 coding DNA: TGTGCCAGTAGTATCAAACAGGGGGCTGATGGCTACACCTTC. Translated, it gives CASSIKQGADGYTF.

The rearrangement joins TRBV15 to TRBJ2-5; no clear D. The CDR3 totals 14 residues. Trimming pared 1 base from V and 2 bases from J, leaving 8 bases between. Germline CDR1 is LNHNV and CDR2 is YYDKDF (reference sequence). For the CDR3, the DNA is TGTGCCACCAGCAGAGTCGTCAGGCAAGAGACCCAGTACTTC. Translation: CATSRVVRQETQYF.

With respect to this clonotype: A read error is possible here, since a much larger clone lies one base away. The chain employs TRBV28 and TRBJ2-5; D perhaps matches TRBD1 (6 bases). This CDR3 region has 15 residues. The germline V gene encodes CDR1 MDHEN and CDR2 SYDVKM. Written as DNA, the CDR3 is TGTGCCGGCAGTCCCCTCGAGCAGGGGAAAGAGACCCAGTACTTC. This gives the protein CAGSPLEQGKETQYF.

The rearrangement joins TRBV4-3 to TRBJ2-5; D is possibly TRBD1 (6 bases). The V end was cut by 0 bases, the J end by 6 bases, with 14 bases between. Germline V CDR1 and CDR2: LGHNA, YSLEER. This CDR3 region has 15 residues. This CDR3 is CASSQDPRGQQTQYF. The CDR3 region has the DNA TGCGCCAGCAGCCAAGATCCCAGGGGTCAACAGACCCAGTACTTC.

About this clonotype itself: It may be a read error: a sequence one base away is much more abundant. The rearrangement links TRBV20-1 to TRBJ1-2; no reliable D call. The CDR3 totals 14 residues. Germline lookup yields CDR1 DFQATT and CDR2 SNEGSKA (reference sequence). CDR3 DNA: TGCAGTGCTAGCCGTCCGGGAGGAAACTATGGCTACCCCTTC. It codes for CSASRPGGNYGYPF.

The CDR3 sequence: CAITATSGRANEQFF. The CDR3 DNA reads TGTGCCATCACCGCGACTAGCGGGAGGGCCAATGAGCAGTTCTTC. The V call is TRBV10-3, the J call TRBJ2-1; 14 nucleotides match TRBD2. J lost 6 bases, V lost 7 bases, and 5 bases had no gene match. Germline V gene sequence: CDR1 ENHRY, CDR2 SYGVKD. CDR3 length equals 15 residues.

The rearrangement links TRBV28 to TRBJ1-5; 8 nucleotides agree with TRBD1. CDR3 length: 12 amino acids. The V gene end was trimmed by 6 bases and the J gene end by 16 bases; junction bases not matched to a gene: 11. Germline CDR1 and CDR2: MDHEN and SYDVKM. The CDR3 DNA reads TGTGCCAGCAGCACCGAGACGACAGGGGTTCATTTT. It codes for CASSTETTGVHF.

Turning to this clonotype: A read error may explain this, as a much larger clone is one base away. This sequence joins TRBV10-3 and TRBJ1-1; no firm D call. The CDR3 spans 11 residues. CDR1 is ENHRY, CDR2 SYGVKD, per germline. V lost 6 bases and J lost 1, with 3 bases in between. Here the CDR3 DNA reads TGTGCCATCAGCAGGAACACTGAAGCTTTCTTT. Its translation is CAISRNTEAFF.

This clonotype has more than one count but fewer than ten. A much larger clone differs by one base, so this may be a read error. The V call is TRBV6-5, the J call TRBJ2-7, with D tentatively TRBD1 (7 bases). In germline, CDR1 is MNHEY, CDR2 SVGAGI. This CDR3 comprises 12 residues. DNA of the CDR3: TGTGCCGGCAGTTACCAGGGGGGAAGACAGTACTTC. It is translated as CAGSYQGGRQYF.

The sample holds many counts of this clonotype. CDR3 sequence (DNA): TGTGCCAGCAGCTTAGGACAGTCCAATGGCTACACCTTC. Amino acid sequence: CASSLGQSNGYTF. The chain links TRBV7-6 to TRBJ1-2; D possibly corresponds to TRBD1 (5 bases). The V gene's germline CDR1 is SGHVS and CDR2 FNYEAQ. Trimming cost V 1 base and J 6 bases, with 9 bases left between them. CDR3 length: 13 amino acids.

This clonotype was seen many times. As DNA, the CDR3 is TGCGCCAGCAGCCAGGGACCAGCTAGCGGATATACAGATACGCAGTATTTT. Translating gives CASSQGPASGYTDTQYF. The V gene is TRBV4-1, the J gene TRBJ2-3, with 7 positions matching TRBD2. With 3 bases clipped from V and 3 bases from J, the junction kept 12 bases outside the gene matches. The CDR3 covers 17 residues. Per germline, CDR1 MGHRA and CDR2 YSYEKL.

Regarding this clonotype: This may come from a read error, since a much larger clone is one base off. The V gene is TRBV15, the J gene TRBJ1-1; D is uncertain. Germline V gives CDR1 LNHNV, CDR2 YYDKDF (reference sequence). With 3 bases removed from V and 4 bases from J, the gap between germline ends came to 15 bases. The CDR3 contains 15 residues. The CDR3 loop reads CATSRSLGDGTEAFF. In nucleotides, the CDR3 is TGTGCCACCAGCAGGTCCCTGGGAGACGGCACTGAAGCTTTCTTT.

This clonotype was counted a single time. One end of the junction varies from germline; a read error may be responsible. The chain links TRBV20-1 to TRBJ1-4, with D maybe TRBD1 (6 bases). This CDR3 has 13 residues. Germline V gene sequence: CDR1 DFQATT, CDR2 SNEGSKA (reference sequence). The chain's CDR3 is CSARTAYNEKLLF. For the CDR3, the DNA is TGCAGTGCTCGGACAGCCTATAATGAAAAACTGCTTTTT.

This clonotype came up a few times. CDR3 DNA: TGTGCCAGCAGTTTAGGGGCTAGCGGAGCTAGCACAGATACGCAGTATTTT. Protein: CASSLGASGASTDTQYF. The chain recombines TRBV27 with TRBJ2-3, with 7 bases aligning to TRBD2. This CDR3 comprises 17 residues. With V trimmed by 2 bases and J by 0 bases, 8 bases remained unmatched. From germline, CDR1 is MNHEY and CDR2 SMNVEV (reference sequence).

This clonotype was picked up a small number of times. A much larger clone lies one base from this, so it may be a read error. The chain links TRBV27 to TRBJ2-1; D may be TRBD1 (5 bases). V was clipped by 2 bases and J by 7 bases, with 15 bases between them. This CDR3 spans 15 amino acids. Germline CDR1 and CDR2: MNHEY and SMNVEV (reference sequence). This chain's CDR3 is CASSLLYRIHNEQFF. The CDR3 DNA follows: TGTGCCAGCAGTTTACTTTACAGGATTCATAATGAGCAGTTCTTC.

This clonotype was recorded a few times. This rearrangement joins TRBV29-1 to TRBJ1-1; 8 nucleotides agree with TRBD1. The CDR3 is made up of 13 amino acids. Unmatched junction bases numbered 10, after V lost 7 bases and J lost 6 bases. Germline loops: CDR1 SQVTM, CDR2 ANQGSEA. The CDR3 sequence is CSAGDRSLPEAFF. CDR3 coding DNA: TGCAGCGCCGGGGACAGGTCCCTCCCTGAAGCTTTCTTT.

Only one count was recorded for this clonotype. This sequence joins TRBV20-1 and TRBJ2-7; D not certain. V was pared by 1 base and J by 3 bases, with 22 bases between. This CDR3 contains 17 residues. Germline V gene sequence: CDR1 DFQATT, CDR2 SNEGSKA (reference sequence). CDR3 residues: CSARAPGRLFFSYEQYF. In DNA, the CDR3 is TGCAGTGCTAGAGCCCCCGGCCGGCTATTCTTCAGCTACGAGCAGTACTTC.

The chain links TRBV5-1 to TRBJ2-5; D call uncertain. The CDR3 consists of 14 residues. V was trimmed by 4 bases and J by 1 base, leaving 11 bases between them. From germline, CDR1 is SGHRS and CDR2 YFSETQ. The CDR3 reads CASSRIPGQETQYF. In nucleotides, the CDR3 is TGCGCCAGCAGCCGAATACCGGGCCAAGAGACCCAGTACTTC.

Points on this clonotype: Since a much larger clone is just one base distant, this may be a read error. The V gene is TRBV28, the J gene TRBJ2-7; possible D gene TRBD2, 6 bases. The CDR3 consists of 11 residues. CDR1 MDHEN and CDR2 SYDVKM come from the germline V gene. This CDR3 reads CASSYRTTTSF. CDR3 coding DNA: TGTGCCAGCAGTTACCGAACCACGACTAGTTTC.

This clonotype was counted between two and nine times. DNA for the CDR3: TGTGCCAGCAGCCGAGAACTAGCGTTTAGCACAGATACGCAGTATTTT. Translation gives CASSRELAFSTDTQYF. The V and J genes are TRBV3-1 and TRBJ2-3; 7 nucleotides match TRBD2. Germline trimming cut 4 bases from V and 0 bases from J; bases unmatched to any gene: 7. The germline V gene encodes CDR1 LGHDT and CDR2 YNNKEL (reference sequence). The CDR3 is 16 residues long.

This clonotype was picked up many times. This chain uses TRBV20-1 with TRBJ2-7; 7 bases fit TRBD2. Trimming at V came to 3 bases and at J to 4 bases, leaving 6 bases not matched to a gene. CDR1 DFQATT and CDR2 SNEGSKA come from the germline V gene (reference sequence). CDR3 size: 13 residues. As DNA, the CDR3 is TGCAGTGCTAGGGGACTACGAATATACGAGCAGTACTTC. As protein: CSARGLRIYEQYF.

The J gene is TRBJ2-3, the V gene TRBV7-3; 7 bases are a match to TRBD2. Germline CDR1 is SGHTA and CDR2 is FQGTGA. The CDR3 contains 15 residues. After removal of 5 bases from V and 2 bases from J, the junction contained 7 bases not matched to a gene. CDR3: CASSRGRGVTDTQYF. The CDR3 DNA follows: TGTGCCAGCAGCAGGGGACGGGGGGTCACAGATACGCAGTATTTT.

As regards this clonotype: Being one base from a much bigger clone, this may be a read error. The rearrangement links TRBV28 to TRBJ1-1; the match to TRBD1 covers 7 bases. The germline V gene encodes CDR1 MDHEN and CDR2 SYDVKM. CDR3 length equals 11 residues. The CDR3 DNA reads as TGTGCCAGCAGTGACAGGGCTGAAGCTCTCTTT. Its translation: CASSDRAEALF.

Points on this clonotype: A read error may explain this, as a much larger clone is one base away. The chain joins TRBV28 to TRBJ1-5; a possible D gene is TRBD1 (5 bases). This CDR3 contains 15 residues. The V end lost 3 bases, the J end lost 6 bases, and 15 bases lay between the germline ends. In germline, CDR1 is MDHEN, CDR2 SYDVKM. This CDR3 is CASSFNPLDSQPQHF. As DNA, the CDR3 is TGTGCCAGCAGTTTTAATCCGTTAGACAGTCAGCCCCAGCATTTT.

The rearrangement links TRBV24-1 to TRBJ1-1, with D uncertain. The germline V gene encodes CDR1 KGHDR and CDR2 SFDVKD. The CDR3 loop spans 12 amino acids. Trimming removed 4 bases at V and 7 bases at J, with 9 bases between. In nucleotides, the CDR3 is TGTGCCACCAGTGACTCCCACCGTGAAGCTTTCTTT. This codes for CATSDSHREAFF.

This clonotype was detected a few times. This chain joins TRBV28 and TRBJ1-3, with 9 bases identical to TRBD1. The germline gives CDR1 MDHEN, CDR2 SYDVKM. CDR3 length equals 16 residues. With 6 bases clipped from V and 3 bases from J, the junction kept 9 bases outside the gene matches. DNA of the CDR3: TGTGCCAGCAGCCCTTACAGGGGGCGCGGTGGAAACACCATATATTTT. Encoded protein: CASSPYRGRGGNTIYF. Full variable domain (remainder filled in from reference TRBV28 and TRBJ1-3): DVKVTQSSRYLVKRTGEKVFLECVQDMDHENMFWYRQDPGLGLRLIYFSYDVKMKEKGDIPEGYSVSREKKERFSLILESASTNQTSMYLCASSPYRGRGGNTIYFGEGSWLTVV.

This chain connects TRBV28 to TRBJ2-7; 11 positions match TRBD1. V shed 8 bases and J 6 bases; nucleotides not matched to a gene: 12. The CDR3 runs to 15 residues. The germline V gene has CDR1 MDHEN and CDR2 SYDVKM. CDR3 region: CASGTRDRGRSEQYF. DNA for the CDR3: TGTGCCAGCGGGACCCGGGACAGGGGGAGATCCGAGCAGTACTTC.